The present entry profiles one TCR beta chain with its context. Its antigen remains unknown. Trimming cost V 0 bases and J 9 bases; bases outside gene matches: 15. The germline gives CDR1 SGHNT, CDR2 YYREEE (reference sequence). The length of the CDR3 is 18 residues. This sample was taken from a study of regulatory and conventional T cells in RAG deficiency. Study-level findings and limits: Compared with controls, unique Treg TCR beta sequences dropped around 100-fold in Omenn syndrome and CID/AS. Sorted Omenn CD25-high CD127-low cells may not be bona fide Tregs.

Libraries were prepared by immunoSEQ multiplex PCR; TCRdb keeps only in-frame clonotypes and omits some of them. The table shows about 28,000 clones, with approximately 90% occurring only once. Regulatory T cells were sorted from blood as CD4+ CD25-high CD127-low cells. The same sample was also used in a study of regulatory T cells. Turning to that study: Amplification used 52 TRBV primers and 13 TRBJ primers. Skewed V and J usage and few unique V-J pairs marked patient repertoires, most in Tregs.

The chain combines TRBV5-4 with TRBJ1-6; 7 nucleotides agree with TRBD1. The sequenced material came from Tregs sorted from blood. This sequence was found in a human donor in good health. This chain's CDR3 is CASSLESAVTGRTSPLHF. The DNA of the CDR3 is TGTGCCAGCAGCTTGGAGTCTGCGGTGACAGGGAGGACTTCACCCCTCCACTTT.